The 9 T cell receptor beta chains below all came from one sample that was sequenced in a study of blood T cell repertoires in COVID-19. Here immunoSEQ multiplex PCR was the method, and the copy in TCRdb shows in-frame clones only, minus some. The table records about 220,000 clones, more than 65% of them present only once. The sample was peripheral blood. Receptors were obtained from a middle-aged man with active or convalescent COVID-19.

This clone was detected once. J is TRBJ1-5 and V is TRBV6-5; TRBD1 matches at 8 bases. V was pared by 7 bases and J by 6 bases, with 11 bases of the junction left unmatched. The germline V gene encodes CDR1 MNHEY and CDR2 SVGAGI. The CDR3 totals 15 residues. CDR3: CASTAETGVIQPQHF. The CDR3 DNA sequence: TGTGCCAGCACTGCGGAGACAGGGGTAATTCAGCCCCAGCATTTT.

This clone was observed a few times. The chain links TRBV7-2 to TRBJ1-2; 8 positions agree with TRBD1. In germline, CDR1 is SGHTA, CDR2 FQGNSA. The V segment lost 1 base and the J segment 2 bases; nucleotides outside the gene matches: 12. The CDR3 has 18 amino acids. The CDR3 DNA reads as TGTGCCAGCAGCTTAGTTGGCAGGGGGCGAAGAGAGAACTATGGCTACACCTTC. Translated: CASSLVGRGRRENYGYTF.

The chain has TRBV10-3 and TRBJ2-3; 9 nucleotides agree with TRBD1. This CDR3 contains 15 residues. Germline trimming cut 6 bases from V and 3 bases from J; bases unmatched to any gene: 7. Germline values: CDR1 ENHRY, CDR2 SYGVKD. Here the CDR3 reads CAISEGQGGTDTQYF. CDR3 bases: TGTGCCATCAGCGAGGGACAGGGTGGGACAGATACGCAGTATTTT.

This chain connects TRBV7-9 to TRBJ1-5; tentative D call: TRBD1 (6 bases). Germline values: CDR1 SEHNR, CDR2 FQNEAQ (reference sequence). This CDR3 has 15 residues. Deletions cut 4 bases from V and 11 bases from J, with 21 bases between. The CDR3 DNA follows: TGTGCCAGCAGCTCAACAACAGGGTCCGTCCGGGCCCAGCATTTT. Encoded protein: CASSSTTGSVRAQHF.

The chain joins TRBV2 to TRBJ2-3; possible D gene TRBD2, 5 bases. There are 13 residues in the CDR3. Trimming pared 11 bases from V and 2 bases from J, leaving 14 bases between. CDR1 is SNHLY and CDR2 is FYNNEI in the germline V gene. The CDR3: CARPGGPTDTQYF. In DNA, the CDR3 is TGTGCCCGCCCAGGAGGACCCACAGATACGCAGTATTTT.

CDR3 DNA sequence: TGTGCCAGCAGCAAGGGACAGGGGGCGCACCAAGAGACCCAGTACTTC. It is translated as CASSKGQGAHQETQYF. V and J are TRBV11-2 and TRBJ2-5, with 12 bases matching TRBD1. This CDR3 has 16 amino acids. With 5 bases clipped from V and 0 bases from J, the junction kept 4 bases outside the gene matches. Germline V gene data show CDR1 as SGHAT and CDR2 as FQNNGV.

This chain joins TRBV5-1 and TRBJ1-2, with D tentatively TRBD1 (6 bases). V was cut by 4 bases and J by 0 bases, with 7 bases left in between. This CDR3 region has 13 residues. Germline-derived CDR1 and CDR2 are SGHRS and YFSETQ. The DNA for the CDR3 is TGCGCCAGCAGCCAGGGGCCTAACTATGGCTACACCTTC. Translated, it gives CASSQGPNYGYTF. Looking up the rest from reference TRBV5-1 and TRBJ1-2 gives the full variable domain: KAGVTQTPRYLIKTRGQQVTLSCSPISGHRSVSWYQQTPGQGLQFLFEYFSETQRNKGNFPGRFSGRQFSNSRSEMNVSTLELGDSALYLCASSQGPNYGYTFGSGTRLTVV.

The genes are TRBV5-5 and TRBJ2-1; D gene uncertain. CDR3 size: 15 residues. The V gene lost 0 bases and the J gene lost 0 bases, with 7 bases spanning the gap. Germline CDR1 reads SGHKS; CDR2 reads YYEKEE (reference sequence). The CDR3 region is CASSLELYSYNEQFF. CDR3 in DNA: TGTGCCAGCAGCTTGGAACTTTACTCCTACAATGAGCAGTTCTTC.

The chain combines TRBV24-1 with TRBJ2-1; TRBD2 aligns across 13 bases. Germline V gene data show CDR1 as KGHDR and CDR2 as SFDVKD. CDR3 length equals 16 residues. With 4 bases clipped from V and 6 bases from J, the junction kept 5 bases outside the gene matches. CDR3 amino acids: CATSEPGTSGVNEQFF. CDR3 bases: TGTGCCACCAGTGAGCCCGGGACTAGCGGGGTCAATGAGCAGTTCTTC.